This TCR beta chain was observed in a study of blood T cell repertoires in COVID-19 (dated by TCRdb to about 2020). Regarding the study in general: Collaborator samples came from the United States, Italy and Spain and covered acute and convalescent phases of COVID-19. Subjects who had been exposed to COVID-19, were actively infected with it, or had recovered from it provided the deeply sampled blood TCRbeta repertoires that made up the dataset. A de-identified subject ID, COVID-19 status, age in years and sex were almost always included in the sample metadata. The repertoires were released in a freely available public database intended as a resource for research on the immune response to SARS-CoV-2. Samples were obtained from the ongoing ImmuneRACE study (first 160 participants) and from 950 to 1,500 subjects provided by 6 global collaborators. HLA class I and class II types, where available, came from metadata supplied by the sample provider rather than from assay-based typing. The prospective study material was composed of cDNA or gDNA derived from T cells, B-cell-depleted T cells, or PBMCs.

TCRbeta CDR3 regions were amplified from genomic DNA by means of the immunoSEQ Assay, a bias-controlled multiplex PCR. On the authors' methods: The number of nucleated cells in each sample was estimated by amplification of reference gene primers within the assay. To quantify the absolute abundance of each unique TCRbeta CDR3 rearrangement, sequence reads were collapsed and filtered. For each sample, productive Simpson clonality was calculated as the square root of Simpson's diversity index over productive rearrangements. TCRdb obtained this table from immuneACCESS and retained in-frame rearrangements with V and J assigned. These tables miss some clones; where compared with another copy, unresolved V genes account for less than half of the shortfall, and the remainder is unexplained. The V and J calls and clone size are taken from that table; D and trimming were inferred from the DNA. Recorded for this sample are 130,000 to 150,000 clones; approximately 80% of them occurred a single time. The top ten constitute 13% of the sample.

The germline V gene (reference sequence) sets CDR1 to LGHDT and CDR2 to YNNKEL. V is shortened by 2 bases, J by 2 bases, and the region joining them spans 10 bases. The CDR3 covers 14 residues, taking in both the cysteine and the phenylalanine. Left in the record is the CDR3 DNA by itself, 42 bases read in frame from the first base. The full study reports these points: The amount of clinical and demographic metadata varied by source and participant and was provided uncurated.

Comments on this clone: Its antigen is not yet known. Base qualities were left out, and no much larger clone turns up one base away.

Collaborating institutions collected whole blood in K2EDTA tubes following their own protocols. Collaborator samples were shipped for TCRbeta analysis as frozen whole blood, isolated PBMCs, or DNA extracted from either sample type. Rearrangement joined TRBV3-1 (or the pseudogene TRBV3-2) to TRBJ2-7; the D gene is unclear. The sample consisted of peripheral blood. The TCR sequence derives from a man aged 55-75 years with active or convalescent COVID-19. The DNA reads TGTGCCAGCAGCCAATGGCAGGCAGCCTACGAGCAGTACTTC. This sequence encodes CASSQWQAAYEQYF.